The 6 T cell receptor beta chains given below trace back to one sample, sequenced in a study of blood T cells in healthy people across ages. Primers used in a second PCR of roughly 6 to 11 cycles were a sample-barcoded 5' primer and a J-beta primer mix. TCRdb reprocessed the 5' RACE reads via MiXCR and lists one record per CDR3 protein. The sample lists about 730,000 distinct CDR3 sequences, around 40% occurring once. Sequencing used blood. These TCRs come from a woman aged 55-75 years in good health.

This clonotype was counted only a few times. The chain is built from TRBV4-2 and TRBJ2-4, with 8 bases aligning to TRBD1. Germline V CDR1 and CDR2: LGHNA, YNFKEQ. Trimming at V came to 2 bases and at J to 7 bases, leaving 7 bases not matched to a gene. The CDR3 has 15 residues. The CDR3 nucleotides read TGTGCCAGCAGCCAACAACAGGGGGAAGGTAACATTCAGTACTTC. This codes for CASSQQQGEGNIQYF.

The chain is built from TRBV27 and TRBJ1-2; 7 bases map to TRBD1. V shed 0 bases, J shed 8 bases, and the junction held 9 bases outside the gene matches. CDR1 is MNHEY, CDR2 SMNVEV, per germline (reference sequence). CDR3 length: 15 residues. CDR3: CASSLSGTGAGGYTF. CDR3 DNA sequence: TGTGCCAGCAGTTTATCGGGAACAGGGGCCGGGGGCTACACCTTC.

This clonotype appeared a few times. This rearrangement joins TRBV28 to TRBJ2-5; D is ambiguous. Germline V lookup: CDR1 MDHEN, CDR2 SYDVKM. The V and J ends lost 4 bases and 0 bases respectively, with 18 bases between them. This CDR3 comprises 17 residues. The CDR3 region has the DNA TGTGCCAGCAGTTATACTAAGGCTAGTTGGAACCAAGAGACCCAGTACTTC. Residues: CASSYTKASWNQETQYF. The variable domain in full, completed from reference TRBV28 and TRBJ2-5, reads DVKVTQSSRYLVKRTGEKVFLECVQDMDHENMFWYRQDPGLGLRLIYFSYDVKMKEKGDIPEGYSVSREKKERFSLILESASTNQTSMYLCASSYTKASWNQETQYFGPGTRLLVL.

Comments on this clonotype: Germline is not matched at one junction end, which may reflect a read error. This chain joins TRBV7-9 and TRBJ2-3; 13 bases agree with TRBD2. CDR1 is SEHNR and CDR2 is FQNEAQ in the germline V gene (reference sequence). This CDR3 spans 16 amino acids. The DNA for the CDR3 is TGTGCCAGCAAGATACTAGCGGGAGGGAGCACAGAGACGCAGTATTTT. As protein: CASKILAGGSTETQYF.

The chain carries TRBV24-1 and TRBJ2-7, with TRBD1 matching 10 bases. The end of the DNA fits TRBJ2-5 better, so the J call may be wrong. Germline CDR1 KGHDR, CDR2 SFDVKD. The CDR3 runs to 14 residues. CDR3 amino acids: CATSARTGGETQYF. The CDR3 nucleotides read TGTGCCACCAGTGCCCGGACAGGGGGTGAGACCCAGTACTTC.

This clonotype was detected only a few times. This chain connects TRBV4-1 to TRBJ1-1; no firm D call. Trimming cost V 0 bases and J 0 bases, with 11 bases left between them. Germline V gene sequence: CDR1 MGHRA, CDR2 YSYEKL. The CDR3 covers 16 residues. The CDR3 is CASSQEAGTMNTEAFF. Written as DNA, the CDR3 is TGCGCCAGCAGCCAAGAGGCAGGTACTATGAACACTGAAGCTTTCTTT.